A single sample is the source of the 22 T cell receptor beta chains below, sequenced in a study of cytomegalovirus exposure and HLA in healthy donors. Clones were read by immunoSEQ multiplex PCR, and TCRdb kept only the in-frame ones, dropping some. The repertoire holds approximately 170,000 clones, with approximately 88% as singletons. The sample taken for sequencing was PBMCs. These receptors came from a man between 25 and 39 years old in good health and CMV-seropositive.

This chain connects TRBV28 to TRBJ1-5; D is unclear. Between the trimmed V and J ends, which lost 2 bases and 4 bases, there was a span of 3 bases. CDR1 is MDHEN, CDR2 SYDVKM, per germline. This CDR3 region has 12 residues. The CDR3 protein is CASSLLNQPQHF. The CDR3 DNA is TGTGCCAGCAGTTTACTGAATCAGCCCCAGCATTTT.

This chain joins TRBV9 and TRBJ2-3; D may be TRBD2 (5 bases). The V and J ends lost 4 bases and 0 bases respectively, with 9 bases between them. The CDR3 sequence is 14 residues long. Germline assignment: CDR1 SGDLS and CDR2 YYNGEE. The CDR3 nucleotides read TGTGCCAGCAGCCGGAGCGGAAGCACAGATACGCAGTATTTT. Translated, it gives CASSRSGSTDTQYF. Full variable domain (remainder filled in from reference TRBV9 and TRBJ2-3): DSGVTQTPKHLITATGQRVTLRCSPRSGDLSVYWYQQSLDQGLQFLIQYYNGEERAKGNILERFSAQQFPDLHSELNLSSLELGDSALYFCASSRSGSTDTQYFGPGTRLTVL.

A remark on this clone: This same CDR3 is encoded by further DNA sequences in the sample. The gene calls are TRBV6-1 and TRBJ2-7; TRBD2 matches at 8 bases. The CDR3 sequence is 14 residues long. Germline lookup yields CDR1 MNHNS and CDR2 SASEGT. With 4 bases clipped from V and 0 bases from J, the junction kept 2 bases outside the gene matches. CDR3 residues: CASSVTSGSYEQYF. The CDR3 coding sequence is TGTGCCAGCAGTGTTACTAGCGGCTCCTACGAGCAGTACTTC.

The gene calls are TRBV20-1 and TRBJ2-1; D uncertain. V was clipped by 3 bases and J by 8 bases, with 8 bases between them. Looked up from germline, CDR1 is DFQATT and CDR2 is SNEGSKA (reference sequence). The CDR3 totals 11 residues. The CDR3 DNA follows: TGCAGTGCTAGTGGTCGCGATGAGCAGTTCTTC. This sequence encodes CSASGRDEQFF.

The J gene is TRBJ2-7, the V gene TRBV5-1, with 7 nucleotides matching TRBD2. After removal of 0 bases from V and 2 bases from J, the junction contained 5 bases not matched to a gene. This CDR3 has 15 amino acids. Germline CDR1 reads SGHRS; CDR2 reads YFSETQ. CDR3 DNA sequence: TGCGCCAGCAGCTTGGTAGTGGCGGGGGCCTACGAGCAGTACTTC. It codes for CASSLVVAGAYEQYF.

The chain couples TRBV5-6 to TRBJ1-3; D gene unclear. The CDR3 covers 16 residues. The germline V gene has CDR1 SGHDT and CDR2 YYEEEE. Trimming shortened V by 0 bases and J by 0 bases, and 10 bases separated the two germline ends. The CDR3 bases are TGTGCCAGCAGCTTGGGGGTCGGGTTCTCTGGAAACACCATATATTTT. Protein: CASSLGVGFSGNTIYF.

This clone was picked up a small number of times. The chain recombines TRBV5-6 with TRBJ2-2; D is perhaps TRBD2 (5 bases). Trimming took off 5 bases at V and 8 bases at J, with 7 bases between the two ends. CDR3 size: 11 residues. From germline, CDR1 is SGHDT and CDR2 YYEEEE. The CDR3 reads CASSRGGELFF. For the CDR3, the DNA is TGTGCCAGCAGTCGGGGAGGGGAGCTGTTTTTT.

V usage is TRBV7-6 and J usage is TRBJ2-2, with 7 positions matching TRBD2. Germline V lookup: CDR1 SGHVS, CDR2 FNYEAQ. Losses at the gene ends were 3 bases for V and 6 bases for J; bases not matched to a gene: 10. CDR3 length: 16 amino acids. CDR3 in amino acids: CASSFPGGSGAGELFF. In DNA, the CDR3 is TGTGCCAGCAGCTTTCCCGGCGGGAGTGGCGCCGGGGAGCTGTTTTTT.

The chain employs TRBV29-1 and TRBJ1-4, with D possibly being TRBD1 (5 bases). The length of the CDR3 is 13 residues. Per germline, CDR1 SQVTM and CDR2 ANQGSEA. V lost 7 bases and J 8 bases, leaving 17 bases between the germline ends. CDR3 residues: CSGTGGASEKLFF. The CDR3 DNA sequence: TGCAGCGGCACAGGAGGGGCTAGCGAAAAACTGTTTTTT.

The chain combines TRBV6-5 with TRBJ1-2; 10 nucleotides agree with TRBD1. There are 16 residues in the CDR3. Germline trimming cut 2 bases from V and 5 bases from J; bases unmatched to any gene: 8. CDR1 is MNHEY and CDR2 is SVGAGI in the germline V gene. Here the CDR3 DNA reads TGTGCCAGCAGTTACAATTCCGGGACAGGGGCATATGGCTACACCTTC. It encodes CASSYNSGTGAYGYTF.

CDR3 in amino acids: CASSLKGLVRSTQYF. Written as DNA, the CDR3 is TGTGCCAGCAGCTTGAAGGGACTAGTTCGTAGTACGCAGTATTTT. This chain links TRBV5-6 with TRBJ2-3; 8 positions agree with TRBD2. The V gene end was trimmed by 1 base and the J gene end by 8 bases; junction bases not matched to a gene: 9. The CDR3 length is 15 residues. The germline CDR1 and CDR2 sequences are SGHDT and YYEEEE.

The CDR3 DNA follows: TGTGCCAGCAGCTCCCCACTCGCCGGGGAGCTGTTTTTT. Residues: CASSSPLAGELFF. The chain links TRBV11-3 to TRBJ2-2; D is undetermined. CDR3 size: 13 residues. The ends were cut back, 4 bases at V and 6 bases at J, with 9 bases in the middle. The germline CDR1 and CDR2 sequences are SGHNT and YENEEA.

The V call is TRBV9, the J call TRBJ1-1; TRBD1 is a possible D gene (6 bases). Germline V gene sequence: CDR1 SGDLS, CDR2 YYNGEE. The CDR3 spans 15 residues. Trimming shortened V by 4 bases and J by 2 bases, and 15 bases separated the two germline ends. As DNA, the CDR3 is TGTGCCAGCAGCATCACGGACAGACCAAACACTGAAGCTTTCTTT. It specifies CASSITDRPNTEAFF.

The CDR3: CASSTTSGSYEQYF. The CDR3 coding sequence is TGCGCCAGCAGCACCACTAGCGGTTCCTACGAGCAGTACTTC. The chain combines TRBV5-1 with TRBJ2-7, with 8 bases identical to TRBD2. V lost 4 bases, J lost 1 base, and 4 bases stayed unmatched. The CDR3 sequence is 14 residues long. Germline V gene sequence: CDR1 SGHRS, CDR2 YFSETQ.

The rearrangement uses TRBV9 and TRBJ1-1, with D unresolved. The CDR3 loop spans 13 amino acids. V was clipped by 3 bases and J by 1 base, with 7 bases between them. Per germline, CDR1 SGDLS and CDR2 YYNGEE. The CDR3 is CASSGPGNTEAFF. CDR3 DNA: TGTGCCAGCAGCGGGCCGGGGAACACTGAAGCTTTCTTT.

This rearrangement joins TRBV5-1 to TRBJ1-4; 7 nucleotides agree with TRBD1. The CDR3 runs 16 residues. J lost 3 bases, V lost 0 bases, and 5 bases had no gene match. CDR1 and CDR2 (germline): SGHRS, YFSETQ. In nucleotides, the CDR3 is TGCGCCAGCAGCTTGGTTCGTGACAGGGCTAATGAAAAACTGTTTTTT. Its protein product is CASSLVRDRANEKLFF. The full variable domain, completed using reference TRBV5-1 and TRBJ1-4, is KAGVTQTPRYLIKTRGQQVTLSCSPISGHRSVSWYQQTPGQGLQFLFEYFSETQRNKGNFPGRFSGRQFSNSRSEMNVSTLELGDSALYLCASSLVRDRANEKLFFGSGTQLSVL.

J is TRBJ1-2 and V is TRBV29-1; TRBD1 is a possible D gene (6 bases). Germline V CDR1 and CDR2: SQVTM, ANQGSEA. Trimming took off 5 bases at V and 8 bases at J, with 24 bases between the two ends. This CDR3 comprises 15 residues. The CDR3 nucleotides read TGCAGCGTTAAATTCCGGGACACTCTACTGGGCGGCTACACCTTC. It encodes CSVKFRDTLLGGYTF. Supplemented by reference TRBV29-1 and TRBJ1-2, the full variable domain reads SAVISQKPSRDICQRGTSLTIQCQVDSQVTMMFWYRQQPGQSLTLIATANQGSEATYESGFVIDKFPISRPNLTFSTLTVSNMSPEDSSIYLCSVKFRDTLLGGYTFGSGTRLTVV.

The chain recombines TRBV2 with TRBJ2-7; 11 bases align to TRBD1. CDR3 length equals 15 residues. Germline lookup yields CDR1 SNHLY and CDR2 FYNNEI. V lost 3 bases, J lost 2 bases, and 3 bases stayed unmatched. As DNA, the CDR3 is TGTGCCAGCAGTGACCGGGACAGGGGGGCCTACGAGCAGTACTTC. It translates to CASSDRDRGAYEQYF.

The chain carries TRBV7-3 and TRBJ2-1; TRBD2 matches at 13 bases. Germline assignment: CDR1 SGHTA and CDR2 FQGTGA. The CDR3 totals 17 residues. The V gene end was trimmed by 2 bases and the J gene end by 7 bases; junction bases not matched to a gene: 8. This CDR3 is CASSLEGTSGIKNEQFF. The DNA for the CDR3 is TGTGCCAGCAGCTTAGAGGGGACTAGCGGGATAAAAAATGAGCAGTTCTTC.

This chain uses TRBV9 with TRBJ2-1, with 11 bases fitting TRBD1. Trimming took 3 bases from V and 1 from J; bases not matched to a gene: 3. Germline V gives CDR1 SGDLS, CDR2 YYNGEE. The CDR3 contains 16 residues. The CDR3 DNA follows: TGTGCCAGCAGCGCCGGACAGGGGGCTTCCTACAATGAGCAGTTCTTC. Translation gives CASSAGQGASYNEQFF.

The rearrangement joins TRBV6-6 to TRBJ2-4; 9 nucleotides line up with TRBD1. This CDR3 is built from 15 residues. In germline, CDR1 is MNHNY, CDR2 SVGAGI (reference sequence). V was pared by 6 bases and J by 5 bases, with 8 bases of the junction left unmatched. The CDR3 nucleotides read TGTGCCAGCAGCCACACAGGGGGCTTAGAAAACATTCAGTACTTC. Amino acids: CASSHTGGLENIQYF.

The V gene is TRBV18, the J gene TRBJ2-1, with 7 bases fitting TRBD1. Germline CDR1 and CDR2: KGHSH and LQKENI. The CDR3 loop spans 16 amino acids. Germline trimming cut 2 bases from V and 9 bases from J; bases unmatched to any gene: 13. This CDR3 reads CASSPTRGRVGGEQFF. For the CDR3, the DNA is TGTGCCAGCTCACCAACAAGGGGGCGAGTTGGCGGTGAGCAGTTCTTC.